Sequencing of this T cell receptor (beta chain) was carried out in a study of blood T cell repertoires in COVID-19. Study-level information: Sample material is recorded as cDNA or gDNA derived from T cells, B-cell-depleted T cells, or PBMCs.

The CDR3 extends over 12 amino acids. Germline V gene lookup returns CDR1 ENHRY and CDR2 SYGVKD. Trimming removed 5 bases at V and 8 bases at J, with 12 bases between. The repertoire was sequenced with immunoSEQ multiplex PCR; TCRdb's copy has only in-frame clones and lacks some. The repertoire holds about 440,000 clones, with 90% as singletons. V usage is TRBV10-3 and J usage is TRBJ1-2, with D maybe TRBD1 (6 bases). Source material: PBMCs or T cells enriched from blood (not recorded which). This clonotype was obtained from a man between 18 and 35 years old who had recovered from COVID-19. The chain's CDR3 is CAISFPGEGYTF. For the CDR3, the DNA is TGTGCCATCAGTTTTCCAGGGGAGGGCTACACCTTC.